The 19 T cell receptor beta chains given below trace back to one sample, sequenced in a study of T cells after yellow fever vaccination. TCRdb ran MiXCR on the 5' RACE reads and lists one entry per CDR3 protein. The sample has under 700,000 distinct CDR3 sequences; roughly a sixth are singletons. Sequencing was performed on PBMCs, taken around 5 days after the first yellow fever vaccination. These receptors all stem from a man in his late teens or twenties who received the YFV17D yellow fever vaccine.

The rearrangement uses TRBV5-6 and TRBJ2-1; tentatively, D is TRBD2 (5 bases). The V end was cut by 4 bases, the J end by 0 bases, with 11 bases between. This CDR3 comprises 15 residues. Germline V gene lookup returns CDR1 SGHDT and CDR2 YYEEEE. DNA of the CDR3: TGTGCCAGCAGCCCGAGGGCCAGCTCCTACAATGAGCAGTTCTTC. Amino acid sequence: CASSPRASSYNEQFF.

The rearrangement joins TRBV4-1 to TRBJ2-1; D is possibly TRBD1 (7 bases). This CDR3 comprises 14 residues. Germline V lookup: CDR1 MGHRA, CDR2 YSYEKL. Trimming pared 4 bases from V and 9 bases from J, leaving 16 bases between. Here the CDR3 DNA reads TGCGCCAGCAGCCCGCGCCTCCAGGGGGGTGAGCAGTTCTTC. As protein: CASSPRLQGGEQFF.

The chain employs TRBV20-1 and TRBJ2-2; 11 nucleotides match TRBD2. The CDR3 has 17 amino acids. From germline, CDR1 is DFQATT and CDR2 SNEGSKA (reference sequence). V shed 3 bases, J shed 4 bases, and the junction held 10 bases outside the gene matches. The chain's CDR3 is CSARTFLAGGLTGELFF. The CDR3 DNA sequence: TGCAGTGCTAGGACCTTCCTAGCGGGGGGACTCACCGGGGAGCTGTTTTTT.

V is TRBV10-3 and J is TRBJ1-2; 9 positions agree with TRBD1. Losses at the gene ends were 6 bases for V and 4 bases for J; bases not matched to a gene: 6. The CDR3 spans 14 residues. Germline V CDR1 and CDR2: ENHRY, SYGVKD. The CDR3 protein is CAISTGGQGYGYTF. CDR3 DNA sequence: TGTGCCATCAGCACAGGGGGCCAAGGCTATGGCTACACCTTC.

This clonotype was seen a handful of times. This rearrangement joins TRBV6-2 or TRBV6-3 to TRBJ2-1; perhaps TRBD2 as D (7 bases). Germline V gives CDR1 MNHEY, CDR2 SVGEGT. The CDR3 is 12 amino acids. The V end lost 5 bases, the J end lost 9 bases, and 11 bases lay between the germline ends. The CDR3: CASSGGGVEQFF. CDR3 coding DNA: TGTGCCAGCAGTGGAGGGGGGGTTGAGCAGTTCTTC.

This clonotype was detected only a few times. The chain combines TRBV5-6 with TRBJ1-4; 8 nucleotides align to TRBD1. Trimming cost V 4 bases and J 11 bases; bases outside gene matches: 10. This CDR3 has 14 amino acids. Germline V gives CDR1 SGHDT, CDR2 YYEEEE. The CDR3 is CASSPLTGVRKLFF. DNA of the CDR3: TGTGCCAGCAGCCCCCTGACAGGGGTTCGGAAACTGTTTTTT.

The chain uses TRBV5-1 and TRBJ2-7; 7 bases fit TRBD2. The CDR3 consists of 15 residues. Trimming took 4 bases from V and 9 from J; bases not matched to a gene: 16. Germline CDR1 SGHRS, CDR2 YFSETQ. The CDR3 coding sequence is TGCGCCAGCAGCAAAGCCCAACGGGACTATTTGTCGCAGTACGTC. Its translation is CASSKAQRDYLSQYV.

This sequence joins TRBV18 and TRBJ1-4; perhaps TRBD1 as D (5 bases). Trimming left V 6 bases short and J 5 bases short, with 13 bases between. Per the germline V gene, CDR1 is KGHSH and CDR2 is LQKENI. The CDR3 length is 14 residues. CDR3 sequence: CASSRDGLNEKLFF. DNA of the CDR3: TGTGCCAGCTCCCGGGACGGTTTGAATGAAAAACTGTTTTTT.

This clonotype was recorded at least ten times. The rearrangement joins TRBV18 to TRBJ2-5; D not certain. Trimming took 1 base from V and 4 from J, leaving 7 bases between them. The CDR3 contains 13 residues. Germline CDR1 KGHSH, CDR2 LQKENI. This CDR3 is CASSPLPGETQYF. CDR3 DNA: TGTGCCAGCTCACCACTACCTGGAGAGACCCAGTACTTC.

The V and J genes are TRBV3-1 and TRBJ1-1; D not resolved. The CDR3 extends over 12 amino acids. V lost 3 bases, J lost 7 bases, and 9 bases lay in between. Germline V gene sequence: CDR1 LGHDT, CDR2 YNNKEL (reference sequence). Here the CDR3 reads CASSHPGGEAFF. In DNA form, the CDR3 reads TGTGCCAGCAGCCACCCAGGAGGTGAAGCTTTCTTT.

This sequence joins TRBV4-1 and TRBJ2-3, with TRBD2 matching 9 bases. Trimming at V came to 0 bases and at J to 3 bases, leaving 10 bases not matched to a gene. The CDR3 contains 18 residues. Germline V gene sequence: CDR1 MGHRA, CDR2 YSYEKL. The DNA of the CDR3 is TGCGCCAGCAGCCAAGAAAAGGGAGCGGGGGGTAGTACAGATACGCAGTATTTT. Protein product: CASSQEKGAGGSTDTQYF.

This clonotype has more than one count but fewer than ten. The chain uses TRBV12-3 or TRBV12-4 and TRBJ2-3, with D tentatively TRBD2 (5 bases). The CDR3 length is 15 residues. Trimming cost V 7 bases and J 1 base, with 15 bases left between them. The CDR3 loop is CASIMGGLGTDTQYF. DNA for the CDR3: TGTGCCAGCATCATGGGCGGGTTGGGCACAGATACGCAGTATTTT.

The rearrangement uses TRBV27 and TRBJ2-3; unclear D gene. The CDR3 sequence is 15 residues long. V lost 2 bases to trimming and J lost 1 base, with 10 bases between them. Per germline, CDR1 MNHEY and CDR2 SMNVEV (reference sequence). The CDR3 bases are TGTGCCAGCAGTTTAATGTCTGGCGGCACAGATACGCAGTATTTT. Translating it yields CASSLMSGGTDTQYF.

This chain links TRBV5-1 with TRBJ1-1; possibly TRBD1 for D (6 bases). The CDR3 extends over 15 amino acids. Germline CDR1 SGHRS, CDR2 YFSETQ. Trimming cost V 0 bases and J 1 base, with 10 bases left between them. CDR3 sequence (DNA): TGCGCCAGCAGCTTGGGACAGGTAACGAACACTGAAGCTTTCTTT. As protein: CASSLGQVTNTEAFF.

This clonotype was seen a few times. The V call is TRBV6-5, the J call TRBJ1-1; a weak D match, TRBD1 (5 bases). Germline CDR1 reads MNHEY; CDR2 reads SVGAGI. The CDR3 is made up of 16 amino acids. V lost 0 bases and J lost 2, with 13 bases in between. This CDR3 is CASSYSFWGSNTEAFF. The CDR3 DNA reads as TGTGCCAGCAGTTACTCGTTCTGGGGCTCTAACACTGAAGCTTTCTTT.

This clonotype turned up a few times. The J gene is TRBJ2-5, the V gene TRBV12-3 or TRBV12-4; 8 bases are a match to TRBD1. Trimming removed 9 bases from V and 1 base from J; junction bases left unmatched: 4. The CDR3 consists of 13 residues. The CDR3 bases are TGTGCCAGTCGCAGGGGGCGCCAAGAGACCCAGTACTTC. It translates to CASRRGRQETQYF.

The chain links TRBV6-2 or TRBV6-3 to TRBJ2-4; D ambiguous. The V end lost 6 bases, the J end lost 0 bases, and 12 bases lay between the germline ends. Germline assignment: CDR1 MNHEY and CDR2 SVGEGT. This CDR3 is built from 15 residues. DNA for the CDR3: TGTGCCAGCAGCTTCGGACGGCTAGCCAAAAACATTCAGTACTTC. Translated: CASSFGRLAKNIQYF.

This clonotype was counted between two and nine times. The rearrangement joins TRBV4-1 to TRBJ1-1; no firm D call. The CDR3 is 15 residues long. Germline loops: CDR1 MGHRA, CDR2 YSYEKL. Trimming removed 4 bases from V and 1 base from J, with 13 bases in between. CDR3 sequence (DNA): TGCGCCAGCAGCCCAGACCGTTACGGGAACACTGAAGCTTTCTTT. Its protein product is CASSPDRYGNTEAFF.

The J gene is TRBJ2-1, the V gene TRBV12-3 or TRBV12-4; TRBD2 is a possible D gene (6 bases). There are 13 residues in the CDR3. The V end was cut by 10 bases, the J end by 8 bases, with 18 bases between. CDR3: CATAGPGVHEQFF. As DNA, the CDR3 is TGTGCCACGGCCGGGCCGGGGGTCCATGAGCAGTTCTTC.